Each of the 17 T cell receptor beta chains below was sequenced from the same sample in a study of shared clonotypes between healthy human individuals (dated by TCRdb to 2018 to 2020). Receptor amplification or capture employed the immunoSEQ multiplex PCR assay. TCRdb holds this immuneACCESS table with in-frame rearrangements only. Some clones are missing; in checked studies, unresolved V genes explain under half, and the rest has no known cause. This sample lists under 200,000 clones; approximately 92% were detected once. The ten most abundant clones make up approximately 0.07% of the sample. Sequences were obtained from naive CD4+ T cells sorted from blood. What the cell subset or site label conveys for this sample: CD45RA+ positively selected. These receptors came from a woman between 25 and 40 years old in good health.

V usage is TRBV28 and J usage is TRBJ1-4, with D possibly TRBD1 on 5 matching bases. The CDR3 sequence is 15 residues long. Trimming removed 8 bases at V and 5 bases at J, with 18 bases between. The germline V gene encodes CDR1 MDHEN and CDR2 SYDVKM. CDR3 coding DNA: TGTGCCAGCGGGGTCCCCGGGACGGAAAATGAAAAACTGTTTTTT. It specifies CASGVPGTENEKLFF.

This chain connects TRBV13 to TRBJ2-1; 10 positions match TRBD2. With 2 bases clipped from V and 8 bases from J, the junction kept 9 bases outside the gene matches. CDR3 length: 16 residues. Germline assignment: CDR1 PRHDT and CDR2 FYEKMQ (reference sequence). CDR3: CASSLRPSGRVDEQFF. The CDR3 nucleotides read TGTGCCAGCAGCTTACGCCCTAGCGGGAGAGTCGATGAGCAGTTCTTC.

The chain combines TRBV28 with TRBJ1-4, with TRBD1 matching 10 bases. Trimming took 6 bases from V and 5 from J; bases not matched to a gene: 3. CDR1 MDHEN and CDR2 SYDVKM come from the germline V gene. This CDR3 is built from 14 residues. CDR3 residues: CASRMGQGNEKLFF. The CDR3 DNA sequence: TGTGCCAGCAGAATGGGACAGGGGAATGAAAAACTGTTTTTT.

The rearrangement links TRBV2 to TRBJ1-5; D remains unclear. The germline V gene encodes CDR1 SNHLY and CDR2 FYNNEI. CDR3 length equals 15 residues. Trimming left V 7 bases short and J 7 bases short, with 20 bases between. CDR3 loop: CASKTSLGIWQPQHF. CDR3 in DNA: TGTGCCAGCAAAACTTCATTGGGGATTTGGCAGCCCCAGCATTTT. Drawing the rest from reference TRBV2 and TRBJ1-5, the complete variable domain is EPEVTQTPSHQVTQMGQEVILRCVPISNHLYFYWYRQILGQKVEFLVSFYNNEISEKSEIFDDQFSVERPDGSNFTLKIRSTKLEDSAMYFCASKTSLGIWQPQHFGDGTRLSIL.

This clone was counted a few times. This chain uses TRBV7-3 with TRBJ2-7, with 9 bases matching TRBD1. Trimming took 6 bases from V and 4 from J; bases not matched to a gene: 4. CDR3 length: 13 amino acids. Germline CDR1 SGHTA, CDR2 FQGTGA. This chain's CDR3 is CASSRDRDYEQYF. The CDR3 coding sequence is TGTGCCAGCAGTCGGGACAGGGATTACGAGCAGTACTTC.

A single count supports this clone. The rearrangement links TRBV28 to TRBJ2-7; 9 bases align to TRBD1. From germline, CDR1 is MDHEN and CDR2 SYDVKM. This CDR3 is 14 amino acids long. J lost 6 bases, V lost 5 bases, and 8 bases had no gene match. CDR3 residues: CASSPGQGVGEQYF. The CDR3 region has the DNA TGTGCCAGCAGTCCGGGACAGGGTGTGGGCGAGCAGTACTTC.

This sequence joins TRBV5-1 and TRBJ2-3; 11 nucleotides align to TRBD1. V shed 3 bases, J shed 3 bases, and the junction held 6 bases outside the gene matches. Germline V lookup: CDR1 SGHRS, CDR2 YFSETQ. This CDR3 is 16 amino acids long. CDR3 sequence reads: CASSYPRDRGTDTQYF. CDR3 DNA: TGCGCCAGCAGCTACCCCCGGGACAGGGGGACAGATACGCAGTATTTT. The full variable domain, completed using reference TRBV5-1 and TRBJ2-3, is KAGVTQTPRYLIKTRGQQVTLSCSPISGHRSVSWYQQTPGQGLQFLFEYFSETQRNKGNFPGRFSGRQFSNSRSEMNVSTLELGDSALYLCASSYPRDRGTDTQYFGPGTRLTVL.

The chain employs TRBV30 and TRBJ2-2; TRBD2 agrees at 10 bases. There are 15 residues in the CDR3. Losses at the gene ends were 0 bases for V and 5 bases for J; bases not matched to a gene: 3. CDR1 is GTSNPN, CDR2 SVGIG, per germline (reference sequence). The CDR3 DNA is TGTGCCTGGAGTGTGGAGCGGGAGGGTACCGGGGAGCTGTTTTTT. As protein: CAWSVEREGTGELFF.

The CDR3 bases are TGTGCCAGCAGCTTAGGCAGGGAAGGCTACGAGCAGTACTTC. Translation gives CASSLGREGYEQYF. The chain employs TRBV13 and TRBJ2-7; possible D gene TRBD1, 5 bases. The CDR3 is 14 residues long. Trimming left V 0 bases short and J 3 bases short, with 9 bases between. Germline V gives CDR1 PRHDT, CDR2 FYEKMQ (reference sequence).

The genes are TRBV12-1 and TRBJ2-1; the table's TRBD2 call for D was not verified on the DNA. TRBV12-1 is recorded as a pseudogene. This CDR3 is built from 15 residues. CDR3 bases: TGTGCCAGCAGAATAACTAGCGGGAGGGCCTATGAGCAGTTCTTC. This encodes CASRITSGRAYEQFF.

The rearrangement joins TRBV15 to TRBJ1-4; D call uncertain. V was clipped by 1 base and J by 7 bases, with 7 bases between them. Germline CDR1 and CDR2: LNHNV and YYDKDF (reference sequence). This CDR3 spans 13 amino acids. CDR3 nucleotide sequence: TGTGCCACCAGCAGAGTCAGGTCTGAAAAACTGTTTTTT. Its translation: CATSRVRSEKLFF.

Remarks on this clone: Germline is not matched at one junction end, which may reflect a read error. The rearrangement joins TRBV7-6 to TRBJ2-7; 10 bases agree with TRBD2. CDR1 SGHVS and CDR2 FNYEAQ come from the germline V gene. This CDR3 has 13 amino acids. CDR3 region: CASSIAGGHEQYF. The CDR3 bases are TGTGCCAGCAGCATAGCGGGAGGTCACGAGCAGTACTTC. Drawing the rest from reference TRBV7-6 and TRBJ2-7, the complete variable domain is GAGVSQSPRYKVTKRGQDVALRCDPISGHVSLYWYRQALGQGPEFLTYFNYEAQQDKSGLPNDRFSAERPEGSISTLTIQRTEQRDSAMYRCASSIAGGHEQYFGPGTRLTVT.

The gene calls are TRBV6-1 and TRBJ2-7, with D maybe TRBD1 (5 bases). V lost 3 bases and J 2 bases, leaving 14 bases between the germline ends. The CDR3 runs to 15 residues. Germline V gene lookup returns CDR1 MNHNS and CDR2 SASEGT. The CDR3 coding sequence is TGTGCCAGCAGTGACCACAAGACAGCTACCTACGAGCAGTACTTC. The encoded protein is CASSDHKTATYEQYF.

This chain joins TRBV13 and TRBJ1-1, with D tentatively TRBD1 (6 bases). Trimming stripped 4 bases from V and 0 bases from J, with 9 bases between. This CDR3 spans 14 amino acids. Germline assignment: CDR1 PRHDT and CDR2 FYEKMQ (reference sequence). CDR3 residues: CASSSTGLNTEAFF. Here the CDR3 DNA reads TGTGCCAGCAGCTCTACAGGGTTGAACACTGAAGCTTTCTTT. Variable domain in full (rest from reference TRBV13 and TRBJ1-1): AAGVIQSPRHLIKEKRETATLKCYPIPRHDTVYWYQQGPGQDPQFLISFYEKMQSDKGSIPDRFSAQQFSDYHSELNMSSLELGDSALYFCASSSTGLNTEAFFGQGTRLTVV.

This clone was detected once. J is TRBJ1-6 and V is TRBV18, with no clear D. The V gene lost 3 bases and the J gene lost 7 bases, with 13 bases spanning the gap. CDR1 is KGHSH, CDR2 LQKENI, per germline. This CDR3 is built from 15 residues. Here the CDR3 reads CASSPVSMRNSPLHF. CDR3 nucleotide sequence: TGTGCCAGCTCACCTGTAAGCATGAGGAATTCACCCCTCCACTTT.

V usage is TRBV28 and J usage is TRBJ2-4, with 12 bases matching TRBD2. This CDR3 is 16 amino acids long. CDR1 and CDR2 (germline): MDHEN, SYDVKM. Germline trimming cut 8 bases from V and 1 base from J; bases unmatched to any gene: 6. The CDR3 region is CASALAGGRAKNIQYF. CDR3 DNA: TGTGCCAGCGCACTAGCGGGAGGAAGGGCCAAAAACATTCAGTACTTC.

CDR3 residues: CASSVGDLSSYEQYF. Written as DNA, the CDR3 is TGTGCCAGCAGCGTAGGGGACCTCAGCTCCTACGAGCAGTACTTC. V usage is TRBV9 and J usage is TRBJ2-5; D may be TRBD1 or TRBD2 (5 bases each). TRBJ2-7 explains the end of the DNA better; the J call may be wrong. Per germline, CDR1 SGDLS and CDR2 YYNGEE. The CDR3 contains 15 residues.